Each of the 19 T cell receptor beta chains below was sequenced from the same sample in a study of blood T cell repertoires in COVID-19. Profiled with immunoSEQ multiplex PCR; TCRdb holds only in-frame clones, not every one. The sample has tens of thousands of clones, about 84% seen once. Source material: peripheral blood. The receptors here all came from a man in his fifties or sixties with COVID-19, enrolled during active disease.

This clone was seen a handful of times. The CDR3 is CASSLEGGGTEAFF. The DNA for the CDR3 is TGTGCCAGCAGCTTAGAAGGGGGTGGAACTGAAGCTTTCTTT. This chain joins TRBV7-9 and TRBJ1-1; D possibly corresponds to TRBD1 (6 bases). Trimming left V 1 base short and J 5 bases short, with 11 bases between. The germline V gene encodes CDR1 SEHNR and CDR2 FQNEAQ (reference sequence). This CDR3 is 14 amino acids long.

The gene calls are TRBV6-2 or TRBV6-3 and TRBJ1-1, with TRBD1 matching over 8 bases. This CDR3 contains 16 residues. Germline V gene sequence: CDR1 MNHEY, CDR2 SVGEGT. Germline trimming cut 4 bases from V and 1 base from J; bases unmatched to any gene: 8. The CDR3, as DNA: TGTGCCAGCAGTTTTTCCACAGGGGGTTGGAACACTGAAGCTTTCTTT. Encoded protein: CASSFSTGGWNTEAFF.

The chain employs TRBV30 and TRBJ1-1, with D possibly being TRBD1 (5 bases). The V end lost 3 bases, the J end lost 4 bases, and 18 bases lay between the germline ends. Germline loops: CDR1 GTSNPN, CDR2 SVGIG (reference sequence). CDR3 size: 15 residues. The CDR3 here is CAWSYSSIGATEAFF. DNA for the CDR3: TGTGCCTGGAGCTATTCCTCAATAGGGGCCACTGAAGCTTTCTTT.

This rearrangement joins TRBV11-2 to TRBJ1-4; D may be TRBD1 (6 bases). CDR1 and CDR2 (germline): SGHAT, FQNNGV. Trimming removed 2 bases at V and 6 bases at J, with 13 bases between. The CDR3 has 15 amino acids. The CDR3 sequence is CASSLSQGSYEKLFF. CDR3 nucleotide sequence: TGTGCCAGCAGCTTATCCCAGGGGTCGTATGAAAAACTGTTTTTT.

The chain employs TRBV15 and TRBJ1-2; 7 nucleotides line up with TRBD1. V shed 0 bases, J shed 3 bases, and the junction held 16 bases outside the gene matches. The CDR3 runs to 19 residues. Germline values: CDR1 LNHNV, CDR2 YYDKDF (reference sequence). CDR3 DNA sequence: TGTGCCACCAGCAGAGATCAGTGGGCCAGGGGGATTATGGACTATGGCTACACCTTC. It codes for CATSRDQWARGIMDYGYTF. Based on the CDR3 plus reference TRBV15 and TRBJ1-2, the full variable domain is DAMVIQNPRYQVTQFGKPVTLSCSQTLNHNVMYWYQQKSSQAPKLLFHYYDKDFNNEADTPDNFQSRRPNTSFCFLDIRSPGLGDTAMYLCATSRDQWARGIMDYGYTFGSGTRLTVV.

The CDR3 nucleotides are TGTGCCAGCAGCGCAGAGGACAGCACTAATGAAAAACTGTTTTTT. Amino acids: CASSAEDSTNEKLFF. The chain uses TRBV9 and TRBJ1-4; D possibly corresponds to TRBD1 (6 bases). The length of the CDR3 is 15 residues. Germline CDR1 reads SGDLS; CDR2 reads YYNGEE. V was trimmed by 3 bases and J by 2 bases, leaving 11 bases between them.

The chain carries TRBV2 and TRBJ2-1; D is possibly TRBD1 (6 bases). CDR1 is SNHLY and CDR2 is FYNNEI in the germline V gene. The CDR3 runs to 13 residues. With 4 bases removed from V and 7 bases from J, the gap between germline ends came to 11 bases. This CDR3 is CASSGRGRNEQFF. Written as DNA, the CDR3 is TGTGCCAGCAGTGGCAGGGGACGGAATGAGCAGTTCTTC.

The table lists this clone with a few counts. The chain has TRBV7-9 and TRBJ2-2, with TRBD2 matching over 12 bases. V trimming: 5 bases; J trimming: 7 bases; junction bases outside the gene matches: 11. The CDR3 extends over 17 amino acids. The germline CDR1 and CDR2 sequences are SEHNR and FQNEAQ (reference sequence). The CDR3 coding sequence is TGTGCCAGCAGCCCTAACCTTCGGACTAGCGGGGACGGGGAGCTGTTTTTT. Amino acids: CASSPNLRTSGDGELFF.

This clone has ten or more counts. This CDR3 is also generated by other DNA sequences in the sample. This chain connects TRBV18 to TRBJ1-6; TRBD1 matches at 9 bases. The CDR3 contains 15 residues. CDR1 and CDR2 from the germline V gene are KGHSH and LQKENI. The ends lost 3 bases at V and 7 bases at J; junction bases unmatched: 4. CDR3 region: CASSPLDRGNSPLHF. The CDR3 DNA sequence: TGTGCCAGCTCACCCTTAGACAGGGGGAATTCACCCCTCCACTTT.

This clone was seen once. This chain links TRBV3-1 (or the pseudogene TRBV3-2) with TRBJ1-2; D not resolved. The V and J ends lost 6 bases and 8 bases respectively, with 16 bases between them. The CDR3 spans 13 residues. In germline, CDR1 is LGHDT, CDR2 YNNKEL (reference sequence). CDR3 in amino acids: CASSSNHLLGYTF. In DNA form, the CDR3 reads TGTGCCAGCAGTTCTAACCACCTTTTAGGCTACACCTTC.

The chain has TRBV18 and TRBJ1-2; D is perhaps TRBD1 (5 bases). The V end lost 4 bases, the J end lost 6 bases, and 18 bases lay between the germline ends. The CDR3 runs 15 residues. Germline V gives CDR1 KGHSH, CDR2 LQKENI. CDR3 nucleotides: TGTGCCAGCTCACTCGGAAGGGGTCTTAGGGATGGCTACACCTTC. Its translation: CASSLGRGLRDGYTF. Variable domain in full (rest from reference TRBV18 and TRBJ1-2): NAGVMQNPRHLVRRRGQEARLRCSPMKGHSHVYWYRQLPEEGLKFMVYLQKENIIDESGMPKERFSAEFPKEGPSILRIQQVVRGDSAAYFCASSLGRGLRDGYTFGSGTRLTVV.

By sample fraction, this clone is medium-sized. The rearrangement links TRBV12-3 or TRBV12-4 to TRBJ2-1; D unclear. The CDR3 covers 12 residues. V was clipped by 5 bases and J by 10 bases, with 12 bases between them. The CDR3 bases are TGTGCCAGCAGTAGACGGAGATTGGAGCAGTTCTTC. Translating it yields CASSRRRLEQFF.

The chain is built from TRBV7-6 and TRBJ2-2; 11 bases fit TRBD2. The CDR3 totals 17 residues. The trim removed 0 bases at V and 4 bases at J, leaving 4 bases unmatched. Looked up from germline, CDR1 is SGHVS and CDR2 is FNYEAQ. CDR3 loop: CASSLAGLAVSTGELFF. DNA for the CDR3: TGTGCCAGCAGCTTAGCGGGACTAGCGGTTTCCACCGGGGAGCTGTTTTTT.

V usage is TRBV11-2 and J usage is TRBJ2-5; 11 positions agree with TRBD2. Germline V lookup: CDR1 SGHAT, CDR2 FQNNGV. V dropped 4 bases and J dropped 5; count of bases not matched to a gene: 9. This CDR3 is built from 16 residues. The CDR3 sequence is CASSSRLAGPGETQYF. CDR3 bases: TGTGCCAGCAGCTCCCGACTAGCGGGGCCGGGGGAGACCCAGTACTTC.

This clone was observed a single time. DNA of the CDR3: TGTGCCAGCAGTTACTCGTGGGGGGGGAGCAATCAGCCCCAGCATTTT. This codes for CASSYSWGGSNQPQHF. V usage is TRBV6-5 and J usage is TRBJ1-5, with a tentative D call TRBD1 (5 bases). Between the trimmed V and J ends, which lost 0 bases and 1 base, there was a span of 10 bases. This CDR3 has 16 amino acids. Germline V CDR1 and CDR2: MNHEY, SVGAGI.

The chain combines TRBV27 with TRBJ1-2; TRBD1 is a possible D gene (5 bases). Trimming removed 0 bases from V and 4 bases from J, with 18 bases in between. The CDR3 length is 17 residues. Germline V lookup: CDR1 MNHEY, CDR2 SMNVEV (reference sequence). CDR3 loop: CASSLSQNLRVGYGYTF. The CDR3 DNA follows: TGTGCCAGCAGTTTATCCCAAAACCTCAGGGTAGGCTATGGCTACACCTTC.

The V gene is TRBV10-2, the J gene TRBJ2-3, with D perhaps matching TRBD1 (6 bases). The germline gives CDR1 WSHSY, CDR2 SAAADI. V gave up 5 bases and J gave up 4 bases, with 13 bases separating them. The CDR3 runs to 14 residues. CDR3 in DNA: TGCGCCAGCAGTTCCACAGGGCCAGCAGATACGCAGTATTTT. Residues: CASSSTGPADTQYF.

The rearrangement joins TRBV5-5 to TRBJ1-5, with a weak D call TRBD1 (6 bases). V was cut by 5 bases and J by 4 bases, with 16 bases left in between. Germline assignment: CDR1 SGHKS and CDR2 YYEKEE (reference sequence). The CDR3 runs 15 residues. The DNA for the CDR3 is TGTGCCAGCAGGTTAGAGACAGGCCCGAATCAGCCCCAGCATTTT. The encoded protein is CASRLETGPNQPQHF. Supplemented by reference TRBV5-5 and TRBJ1-5, the full variable domain reads DAGVTQSPTHLIKTRGQQVTLRCSPISGHKSVSWYQQVLGQGPQFIFQYYEKEERGRGNFPDRFSARQFPNYSSELNVNALLLGDSALYLCASRLETGPNQPQHFGDGTRLSIL.

Notes on this clone: This CDR3 is also generated by other DNA sequences in the sample. The gene calls are TRBV7-9 and TRBJ1-1, with TRBD1 as a possible D gene (5 bases). This CDR3 contains 13 residues. The V and J ends lost 3 bases and 1 base respectively, with 6 bases between them. CDR1 SEHNR and CDR2 FQNEAQ come from the germline V gene (reference sequence). CDR3 loop: CASSLQGNTEAFF. DNA of the CDR3: TGTGCCAGCAGCTTGCAGGGGAACACTGAAGCTTTCTTT.